This TCR beta chain was identified in a study of blood T cell repertoires in COVID-19. Study-wide context: The study drew acute and convalescent COVID-19 samples from the United States, Italy and Spain. The cDNA or gDNA used as material had been derived from T cells, B-cell-depleted T cells, or PBMCs.

Seattle's enrolled individuals joined amid active infection and were then monitored longitudinally. The CDR3 length is 16 residues. Germline lookup yields CDR1 SGHNT and CDR2 YENEEA. Trimming at V came to 5 bases and at J to 2 bases, leaving 7 bases not matched to a gene. Study processing details: The assay estimated nucleated cells by amplifying reference gene primers. The repertoire was sequenced with immunoSEQ multiplex PCR; TCRdb's copy has only in-frame clones and lacks some. V and J calls and clone size are given by that table; D and trimming were obtained from the DNA. The sample records 150,000 or so clones, 79% being singletons.

Sequencing input: peripheral blood. This clonotype originated in a woman between 55 and 75 years old with COVID-19, enrolled during active disease. The chain recombines TRBV11-3 with TRBJ2-2; 8 nucleotides match TRBD1. The CDR3 DNA is TGTGCCAGCAGCATGACCGGGACAGGAAACACCGGGGAGCTGTTTTTT. Translating it yields CASSMTGTGNTGELFF.